This record looks at one T cell receptor beta chain sequence and its context. Its cognate antigen is unknown. The data belong to a study of T cell responses to AZD1222 COVID-19 vaccine. Findings and limits, study-wide: White British donors predominated, females outnumbered males, and clonal diversity was possibly underestimated.

The CDR3 extends over 18 amino acids. Per germline, CDR1 KGHSY and CDR2 FQNENV. Trimming stripped 3 bases from V and 0 bases from J, with 18 bases between. The data were produced by immunoSEQ multiplex PCR, yet TCRdb's version contains in-frame clones alone and is incomplete. The data show approximately 140,000 clones, more than 90% seen once. The sequence was collected from an adult who received the AZD1222 COVID-19 vaccine. The sequencing here drew on peripheral blood, taken 28 days after the second AZD1222 dose. J is TRBJ1-5 and V is TRBV16, with D maybe TRBD1 (5 bases). CDR3 amino acids: CASSQRRGSEYSNQPQHF. The CDR3, as DNA: TGTGCCAGCAGCCAGCGTCGGGGCTCCGAATATAGCAATCAGCCCCAGCATTTT.